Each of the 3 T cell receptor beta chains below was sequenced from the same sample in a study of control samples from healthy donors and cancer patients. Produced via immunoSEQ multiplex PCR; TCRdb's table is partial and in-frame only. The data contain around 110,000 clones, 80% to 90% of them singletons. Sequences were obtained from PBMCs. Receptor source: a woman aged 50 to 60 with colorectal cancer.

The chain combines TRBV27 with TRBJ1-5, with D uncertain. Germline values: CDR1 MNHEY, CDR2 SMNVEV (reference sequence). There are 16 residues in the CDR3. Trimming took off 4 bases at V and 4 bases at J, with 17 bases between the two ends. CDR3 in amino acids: CASSSSTSGFNQPQHF. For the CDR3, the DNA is TGTGCCAGCAGTTCCTCGACGTCCGGGTTTAATCAGCCCCAGCATTTT.

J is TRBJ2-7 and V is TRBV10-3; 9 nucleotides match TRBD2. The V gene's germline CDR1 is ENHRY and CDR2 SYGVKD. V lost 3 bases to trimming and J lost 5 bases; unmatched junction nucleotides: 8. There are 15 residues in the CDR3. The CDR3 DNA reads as TGTGCCATCAGTGAAAGCCAGCGGGAGGACCACGAGCAGTACTTC. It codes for CAISESQREDHEQYF.

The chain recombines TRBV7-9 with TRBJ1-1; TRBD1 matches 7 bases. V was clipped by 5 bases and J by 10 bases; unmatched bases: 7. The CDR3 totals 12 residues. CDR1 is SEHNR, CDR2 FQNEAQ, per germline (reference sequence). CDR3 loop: CASSQTTGRAFF. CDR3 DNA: TGTGCCAGCAGCCAAACGACAGGGAGAGCTTTCTTT.